These T cell receptor beta chains were read from a single sample in a study of OX40 agonist ivuxolimab in advanced cancers. Here immunoSEQ multiplex PCR was the method, and the copy in TCRdb shows in-frame clones only, minus some. Of under 100,000 clones detected, around 91% appear once; the ten largest clones hold more than 0.15%. This sample comprised CD4+ or CD8+ T cells sorted from blood, obtained in a trial of the OX40 agonist ivuxolimab. These receptors were taken from an adult with an advanced solid tumor such as melanoma, head and neck, liver or kidney cancer. The CDR3 runs from the conserved cysteine through the conserved F or W. The D gene is left open where the match is weak. Clone size is given for some rows only: seen once, a few or many times, or a class if the clone is expanded.

>NA|few|TRBJ2-7|TRBV2
TGTGCCAGCAGTGAACGGGACGAGCAGTACTTC
CASSERDEQYF
>NA|NA|TRBJ1-2|TRBV6-5
TGTGCCAGCAGTTACTCGCCAGGACTCTATGGCTACACCTTC
CASSYSPGLYGYTF
>NA|NA|TRBJ1-2|TRBV30
TGTGCCTACGGAGAGTTCGGCTACACCTTC
CAYGEFGYTF
>NA|NA|TRBJ2-3|TRBV30
TGTGCCTGGAGTGAGGGCACAGATACGCAGTATTTT
CAWSEGTDTQYF
>TRBD2|NA|TRBJ2-7|TRBV4-1
TGCGCCAGCAGCCTCCGACTAGCGGGAGGCTTTTCCTACGAGCAGTACTTC
CASSLRLAGGFSYEQYF
>NA|few|TRBJ2-7|TRBV10-3
TGTGCCATCAGTGAGGACGTCAGGACCGAGCAGTACTTC
CAISEDVRTEQYF
>TRBD1|NA|TRBJ1-6|TRBV6-1
TGTGCCAGCAGGACATACGGGACAGGGAATTCACCCCTCCACTTT
CASRTYGTGNSPLHF
>NA|NA|TRBJ1-3|TRBV10-3
TGTGCCGCCTCTGGGGGTCCTCTCTCTGGAAACACCATATATTTT
CAASGGPLSGNTIYF
>NA|NA|TRBJ1-2|TRBV7-3
TGTGCCAGCAGCAACGGGGGTGGCTACACCTTC
CASSNGGGYTF
>TRBD2|NA|TRBJ2-1|TRBV27
TGTGCCAGCAGTTTCTGGCTAGCGGGCTCCAATGAGCAGTTCTTC
CASSFWLAGSNEQFF
>TRBD1|NA|TRBJ1-6|TRBV2
TGTGCCAGGGGCGGACAGGGAAATTCACCCCTCCACTTT
CARGGQGNSPLHF
>NA|NA|TRBJ2-7|TRBV30
TGTGCCTGGAGTCGACAGCGCTACGAGCAGTACTTC
CAWSRQRYEQYF
>NA|NA|TRBJ2-7|TRBV27
TGTGCCAGCAGTTTAGCCACTGGGGCAGGGGGGGGCCTAAACTACGAGCAGTACTTC
CASSLATGAGGGLNYEQYF
>NA|NA|TRBJ2-2|TRBV7-2
TGTGCTGAGCAGGGGTATCGGGCCTTATCCGGCACCGGGGAGCTGTTTTTT
CAEQGYRALSGTGELFF
>NA|NA|TRBJ2-2|TRBV6-1
TGTGCCAGCAGAGGAATTGGCACCGGGGAGCTGTTTTTT
CASRGIGTGELFF
>TRBD1|NA|TRBJ1-1|TRBV27
TGTGCCAGCAGTTCTAGAGGGACAGGGTACATGAACACTGAAGCTTTCTTT
CASSSRGTGYMNTEAFF
>NA|NA|TRBJ1-6|TRBV5-1
TGCGCCAGCAGCTTACAGAATAATTCACCCCTCCACTTT
CASSLQNNSPLHF
>TRBD1|NA|TRBJ2-1|TRBV19
TGTGCCAGTAGCATGAGTTGGGACAGTTACAATGAGCAGTTCTTC
CASSMSWDSYNEQFF
>TRBD1|NA|TRBJ2-1|TRBV7-6
TGTGCCAGCAGCCCAATTGGACAGGGGGCAGATGAGCAGTTCTTC
CASSPIGQGADEQFF
>NA|NA|TRBJ1-2|TRBV30
TGTGCTGGCCGGCAACCAACCGAATACTATGGCTACACCTTC
CAGRQPTEYYGYTF
>TRBD1|NA|TRBJ2-7|TRBV27
TGTGCCAGCAGTTTTGACTCCACCGGGACAGGGGCTGGGCAGTACTTC
CASSFDSTGTGAGQYF
>TRBD1|NA|TRBJ2-7|TRBV30
TGTGCCTGGAAGATAGGGGGCGCATCCTACGAGCAGTACTTC
CAWKIGGASYEQYF
>NA|once|TRBJ1-4|TRBV11-2
TGTGCCAGCAGCTTAATGGGGTACGGTAATGAAAAACTGTTTTTT
CASSLMGYGNEKLFF
>NA|NA|TRBJ1-1|TRBV6-6
TGTGCCAGCAGTTACGGGGCGGGGAACACTGAAGCTTTCTTT
CASSYGAGNTEAFF
>NA|NA|TRBJ2-3|TRBV9
TGTGCCAGCAGCCCCTCGGCATCTCGTACTAGCACAGATACGCAGTATTTT
CASSPSASRTSTDTQYF
>NA|once|TRBJ2-1|TRBV9
TGTGCCAGCACCGGAGGGGTGGCCGGTGAGCAGTTCTTC
CASTGGVAGEQFF
>TRBD1|NA|TRBJ2-6|TRBV29-1
TGCAGCGTTGTCCAACCGGGACAGCTATCTGGGGCCAACGTCCTGACTTTC
CSVVQPGQLSGANVLTF